This T cell receptor beta chain stems from a study of T cell responses to AZD1222 COVID-19 vaccine. Trimming pared 8 bases from V and 2 bases from J, leaving 12 bases between. The CDR3 runs 13 residues. Germline V gene sequence: CDR1 MNHEY, CDR2 SVGAGI. The repertoire was sequenced with immunoSEQ multiplex PCR; TCRdb's copy has only in-frame clones and lacks some. Among some 100,000 clones listed, 88% were seen once. This chain uses TRBV6-5 with TRBJ1-2; D is undetermined. This sequence originates from an adult who received the AZD1222 COVID-19 vaccine. The sample in question was peripheral blood, obtained 28 days after the second AZD1222 dose. CDR3 amino acids: CASAQDANYGYTF. CDR3 coding DNA: TGTGCCAGCGCCCAGGACGCCAACTATGGCTACACCTTC.